The 5 T cell receptor beta chains below come from one sample, sequenced in a study of T cells in Graves' hyperthyroidism and ophthalmopathy. Amplification targeted TCR beta CDR3 regions from RNA transcripts. TCR CDR3 regions were first amplified by RT-PCR with HTBI primers. TCRdb re-derived calls from the multiplex PCR reads in MiXCR, one entry per CDR3 protein. The sample has around 190,000 distinct CDR3 sequences; around 16% are singletons. The sequenced material came from blood. The source is a woman between 50 and 59 years old with Graves' hyperthyroidism.

This clonotype was detected ten times or more. The rearrangement links TRBV29-1 to TRBJ1-2; D perhaps matches TRBD1 (5 bases). This CDR3 has 14 residues. Germline V gene sequence: CDR1 SQVTM, CDR2 ANQGSEA. Deletions cut 5 bases from V and 4 bases from J, with 17 bases between. The CDR3 protein is CSVSTPGWAYGYTF. CDR3 nucleotides: TGCAGCGTTTCTACCCCAGGGTGGGCCTATGGCTACACCTTC.

V and J are TRBV7-8 and TRBJ2-2, with D possibly TRBD2 on 6 matching bases. Germline assignment: CDR1 SGHVS and CDR2 FQNEAQ. This CDR3 comprises 16 residues. V was shortened by 1 base and J by 4 bases, with 13 bases between the two germline ends. The CDR3 DNA follows: TGTGCCAGCAGCTTAGAAGGAGGGACCACCACCGGGGAGCTGTTTTTT. This codes for CASSLEGGTTTGELFF.

This clonotype showed up many times. The chain employs TRBV30 and TRBJ1-1; D unresolved. Germline V gives CDR1 GTSNPN, CDR2 SVGIG (reference sequence). The V end was cut by 3 bases, the J end by 0 bases, with 5 bases between. The CDR3 is 12 amino acids. Here the CDR3 DNA reads TGTGCCTGGAGCCCTATGAACACTGAAGCTTTCTTT. It encodes CAWSPMNTEAFF.

This clonotype appeared many times. V is TRBV20-1 and J is TRBJ2-3, with 9 bases fitting TRBD1. The CDR3 totals 14 residues. With 4 bases clipped from V and 3 bases from J, the junction kept 5 bases outside the gene matches. Germline loops: CDR1 DFQATT, CDR2 SNEGSKA (reference sequence). DNA for the CDR3: TGCAGTGCTAAACGGGACAGGGCAACAGATACGCAGTATTTT. Translated: CSAKRDRATDTQYF.

This clonotype has ten or more counts. The chain joins TRBV3-1 to TRBJ2-5; tentatively, D is TRBD1 (6 bases). CDR3 length equals 14 residues. V shed 4 bases and J shed 1 base, with 10 bases lying between them. The V gene's germline CDR1 is LGHDT and CDR2 YNNKEL (reference sequence). CDR3 sequence (DNA): TGTGCCAGCAGCCTCAGGACAGCCCAAGAGACCCAGTACTTC. This gives the protein CASSLRTAQETQYF.